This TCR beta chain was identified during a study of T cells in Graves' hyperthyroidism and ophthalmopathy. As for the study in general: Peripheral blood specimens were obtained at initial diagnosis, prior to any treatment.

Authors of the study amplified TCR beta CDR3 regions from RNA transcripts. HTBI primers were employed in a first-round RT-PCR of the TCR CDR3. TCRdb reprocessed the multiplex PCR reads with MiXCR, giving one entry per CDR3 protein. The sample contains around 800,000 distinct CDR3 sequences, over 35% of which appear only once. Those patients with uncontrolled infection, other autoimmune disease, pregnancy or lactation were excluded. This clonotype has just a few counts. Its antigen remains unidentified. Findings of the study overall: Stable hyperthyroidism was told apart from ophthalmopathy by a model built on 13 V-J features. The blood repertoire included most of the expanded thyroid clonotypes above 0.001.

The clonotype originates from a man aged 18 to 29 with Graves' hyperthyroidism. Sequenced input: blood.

The CDR3 spells CASSVENNPAEQYF. CDR3 coding DNA: TGTGCCAGCAGCGTAGAAAATAACCCCGCCGAGCAGTACTTC. The chain has TRBV9 and TRBJ2-7; D gene uncertain. Deletions cut 0 bases from V and 6 bases from J, with 13 bases between. Germline CDR1 is SGDLS and CDR2 is YYNGEE. The CDR3 runs to 14 residues.